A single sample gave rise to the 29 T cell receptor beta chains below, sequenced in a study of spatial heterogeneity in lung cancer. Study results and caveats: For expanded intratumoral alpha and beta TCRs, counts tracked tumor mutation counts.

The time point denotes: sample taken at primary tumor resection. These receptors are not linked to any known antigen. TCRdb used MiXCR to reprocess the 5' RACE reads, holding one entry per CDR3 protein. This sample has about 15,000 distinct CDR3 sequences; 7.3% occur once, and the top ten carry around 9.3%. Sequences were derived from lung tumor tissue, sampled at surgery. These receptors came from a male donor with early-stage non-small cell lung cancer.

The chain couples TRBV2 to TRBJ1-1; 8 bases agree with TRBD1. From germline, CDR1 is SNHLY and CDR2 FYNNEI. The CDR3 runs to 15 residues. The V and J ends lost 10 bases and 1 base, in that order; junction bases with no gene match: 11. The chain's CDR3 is CATVDRAIRNTEAFF. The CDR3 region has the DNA TGTGCCACCGTGGACAGGGCGATAAGGAACACTGAAGCTTTCTTT.

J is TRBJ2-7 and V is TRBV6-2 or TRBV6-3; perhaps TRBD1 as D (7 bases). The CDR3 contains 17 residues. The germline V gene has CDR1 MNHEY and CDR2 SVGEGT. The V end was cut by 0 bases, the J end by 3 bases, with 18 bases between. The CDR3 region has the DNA TGTGCCAGCAGTTACTCGCGAGACTGGAGGGGGCACTACGAGCAGTACGTC. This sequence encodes CASSYSRDWRGHYEQYV.

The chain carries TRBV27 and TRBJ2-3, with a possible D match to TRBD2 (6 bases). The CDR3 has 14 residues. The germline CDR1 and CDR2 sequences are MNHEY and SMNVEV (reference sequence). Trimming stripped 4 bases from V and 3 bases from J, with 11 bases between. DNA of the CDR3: TGTGCCAGCAGTTCGTGGGAGGCGACAGATACGCAGTATTTT. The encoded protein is CASSSWEATDTQYF.

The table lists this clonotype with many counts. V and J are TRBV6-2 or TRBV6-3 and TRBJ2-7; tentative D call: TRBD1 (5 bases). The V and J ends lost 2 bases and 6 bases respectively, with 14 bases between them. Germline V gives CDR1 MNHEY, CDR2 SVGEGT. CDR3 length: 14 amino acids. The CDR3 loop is CASSYVALQGEQYV. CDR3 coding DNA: TGTGCCAGCAGTTACGTGGCCCTTCAGGGCGAGCAGTACGTC.

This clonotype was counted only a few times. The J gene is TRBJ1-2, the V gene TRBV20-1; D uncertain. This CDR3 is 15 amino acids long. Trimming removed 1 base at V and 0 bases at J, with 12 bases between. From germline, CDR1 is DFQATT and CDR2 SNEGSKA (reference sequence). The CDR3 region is CSARVGGGTNYGYTF. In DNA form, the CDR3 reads TGCAGTGCTAGAGTGGGCGGCGGCACTAACTATGGCTACACCTTC.

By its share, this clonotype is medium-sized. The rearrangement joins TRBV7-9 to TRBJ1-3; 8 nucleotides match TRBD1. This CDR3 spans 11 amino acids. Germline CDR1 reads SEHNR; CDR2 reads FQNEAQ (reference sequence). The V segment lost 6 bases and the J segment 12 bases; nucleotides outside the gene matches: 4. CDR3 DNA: TGTGCCAGCAGGACGGGACAGGTCATATATTTT. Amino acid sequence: CASRTGQVIYF.

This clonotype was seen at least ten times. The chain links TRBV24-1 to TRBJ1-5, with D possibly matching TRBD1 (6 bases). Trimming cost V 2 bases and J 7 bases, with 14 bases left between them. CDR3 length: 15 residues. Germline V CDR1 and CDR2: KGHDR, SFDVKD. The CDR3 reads CATSDSISTGQPQHF. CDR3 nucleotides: TGTGCCACCAGTGATTCGATCTCGACAGGACAGCCCCAGCATTTT.

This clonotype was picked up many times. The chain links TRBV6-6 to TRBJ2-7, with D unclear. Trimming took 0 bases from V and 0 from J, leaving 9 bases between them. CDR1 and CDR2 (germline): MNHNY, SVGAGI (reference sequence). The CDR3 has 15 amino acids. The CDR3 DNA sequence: TGTGCCAGCAGTTACTCCCGGGCCCGCTCCTACGAGCAGTACTTC. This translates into CASSYSRARSYEQYF.

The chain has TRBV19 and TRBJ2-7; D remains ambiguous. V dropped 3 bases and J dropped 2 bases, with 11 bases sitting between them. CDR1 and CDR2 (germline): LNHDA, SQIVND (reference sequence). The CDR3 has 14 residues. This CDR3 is CASSIIGKTYEQYF. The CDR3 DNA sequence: TGTGCCAGTAGTATCATCGGCAAGACCTACGAGCAGTACTTC. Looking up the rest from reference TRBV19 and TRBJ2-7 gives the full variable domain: DGGITQSPKYLFRKEGQNVTLSCEQNLNHDAMYWYRQDPGQGLRLIYYSQIVNDFQKGDIAEGYSVSREKKESFPLTVTSAQKNPTAFYLCASSIIGKTYEQYFGPGTRLTVT.

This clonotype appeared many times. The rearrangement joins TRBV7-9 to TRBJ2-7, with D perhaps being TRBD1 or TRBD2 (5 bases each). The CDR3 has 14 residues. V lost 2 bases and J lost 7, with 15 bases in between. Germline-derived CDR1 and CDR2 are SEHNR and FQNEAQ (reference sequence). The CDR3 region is CASSLWDGTREQYF. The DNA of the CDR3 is TGTGCCAGCAGCTTATGGGACGGTACAAGGGAGCAGTACTTC.

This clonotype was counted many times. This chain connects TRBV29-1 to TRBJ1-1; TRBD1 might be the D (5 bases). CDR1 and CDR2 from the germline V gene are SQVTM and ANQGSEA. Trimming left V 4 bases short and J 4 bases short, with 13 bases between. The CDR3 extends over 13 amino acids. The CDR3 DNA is TGCAGCGTTGTAAAGGGGCTTGCCACTGAAGCTTTCTTT. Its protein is CSVVKGLATEAFF.

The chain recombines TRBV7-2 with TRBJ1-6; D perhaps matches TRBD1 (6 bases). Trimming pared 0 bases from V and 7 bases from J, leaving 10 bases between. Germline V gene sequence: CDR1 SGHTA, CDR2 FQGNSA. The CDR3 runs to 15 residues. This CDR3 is CASSLAWGQNSPLHF. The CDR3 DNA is TGTGCCAGCAGCTTAGCTTGGGGGCAAAATTCACCCCTCCACTTT.

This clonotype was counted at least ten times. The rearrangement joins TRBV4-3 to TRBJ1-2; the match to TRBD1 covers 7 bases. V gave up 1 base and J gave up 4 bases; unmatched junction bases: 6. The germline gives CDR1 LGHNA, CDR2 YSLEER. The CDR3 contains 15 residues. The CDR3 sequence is CASSQVLRGSYGYTF. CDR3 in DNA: TGCGCCAGCAGCCAAGTTCTCAGGGGGTCCTATGGCTACACCTTC.

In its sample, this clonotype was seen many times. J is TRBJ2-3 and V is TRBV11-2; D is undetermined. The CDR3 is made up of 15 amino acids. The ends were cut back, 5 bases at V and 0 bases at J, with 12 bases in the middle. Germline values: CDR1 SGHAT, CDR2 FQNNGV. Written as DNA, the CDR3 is TGTGCCAGCAGCCAACAGATACTTAGCACAGATACGCAGTATTTT. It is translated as CASSQQILSTDTQYF. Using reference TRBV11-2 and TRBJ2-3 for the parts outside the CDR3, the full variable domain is EAGVAQSPRYKIIEKRQSVAFWCNPISGHATLYWYQQILGQGPKLLIQFQNNGVVDDSQLPKDRFSAERLKGVDSTLKIQPAKLEDSAVYLCASSQQILSTDTQYFGPGTRLTVL.

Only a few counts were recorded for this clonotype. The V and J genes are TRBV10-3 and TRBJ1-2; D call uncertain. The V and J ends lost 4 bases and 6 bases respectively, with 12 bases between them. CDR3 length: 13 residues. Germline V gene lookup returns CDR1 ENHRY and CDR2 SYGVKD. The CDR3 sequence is CAISVTPTDGYTF. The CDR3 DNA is TGTGCCATCAGTGTGACACCTACGGATGGCTACACCTTC.

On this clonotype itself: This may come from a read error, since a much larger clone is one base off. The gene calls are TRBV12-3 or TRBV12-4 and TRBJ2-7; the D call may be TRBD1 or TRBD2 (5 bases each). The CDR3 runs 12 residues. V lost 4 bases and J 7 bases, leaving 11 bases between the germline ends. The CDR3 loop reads CASSSWGREQYF. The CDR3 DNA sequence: TGTGCCAGCAGTTCATGGGGACGGGAGCAGTACTTC.

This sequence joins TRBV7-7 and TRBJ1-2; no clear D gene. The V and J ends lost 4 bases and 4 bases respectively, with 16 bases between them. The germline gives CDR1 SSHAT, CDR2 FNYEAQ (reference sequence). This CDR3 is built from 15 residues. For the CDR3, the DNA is TGTGCCAGCAGCTCCCGTCTCTCCCGGGGCTATGGCTACACCTTC. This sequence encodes CASSSRLSRGYGYTF.

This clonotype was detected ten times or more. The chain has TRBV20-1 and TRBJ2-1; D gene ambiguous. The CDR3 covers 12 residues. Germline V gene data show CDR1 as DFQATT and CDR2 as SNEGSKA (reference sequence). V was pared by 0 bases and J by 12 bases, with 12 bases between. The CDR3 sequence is CSARDFLRGQFF. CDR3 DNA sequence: TGCAGTGCTAGAGATTTTCTGCGCGGGCAGTTCTTC.

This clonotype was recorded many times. CDR3 residues: CSADRGQNTEAFF. The CDR3 nucleotides read TGCAGCGCCGACAGGGGGCAGAACACTGAAGCTTTCTTT. The chain employs TRBV29-1 and TRBJ1-1, with 10 bases fitting TRBD1. The CDR3 covers 13 residues. Trimming cost V 7 bases and J 1 base; bases outside gene matches: 3. Per the germline V gene, CDR1 is SQVTM and CDR2 is ANQGSEA.

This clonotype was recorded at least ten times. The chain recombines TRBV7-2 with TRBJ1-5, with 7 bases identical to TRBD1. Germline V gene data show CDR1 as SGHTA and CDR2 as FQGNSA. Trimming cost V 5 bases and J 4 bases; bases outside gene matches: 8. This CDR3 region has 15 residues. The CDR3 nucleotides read TGTGCCAGCAGCCTGTGGACAGGAGAAAATCAGCCCCAGCATTTT. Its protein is CASSLWTGENQPQHF.

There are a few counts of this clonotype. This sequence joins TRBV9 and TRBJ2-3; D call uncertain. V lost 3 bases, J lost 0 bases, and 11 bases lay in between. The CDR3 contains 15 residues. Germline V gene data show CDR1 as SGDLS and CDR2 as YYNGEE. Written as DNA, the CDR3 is TGTGCCAGCAGCGGCCGGGCCGCGAGCACAGATACGCAGTATTTT. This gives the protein CASSGRAASTDTQYF.

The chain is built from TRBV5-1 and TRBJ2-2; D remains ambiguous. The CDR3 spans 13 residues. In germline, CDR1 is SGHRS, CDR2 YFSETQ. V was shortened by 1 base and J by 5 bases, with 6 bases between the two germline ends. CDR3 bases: TGCGCCAGCAGCTTGACTTGTACCGGGGAGCTGTTTTTT. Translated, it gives CASSLTCTGELFF.

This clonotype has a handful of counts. The CDR3 nucleotides are TGTGCCAGTAGACCAAGACTAGCGGGTAAACAAGATACGCAGTATTTT. It specifies CASRPRLAGKQDTQYF. The rearrangement links TRBV19 to TRBJ2-3; 10 nucleotides agree with TRBD2. The CDR3 runs 16 residues. The germline V gene encodes CDR1 LNHDA and CDR2 SQIVND (reference sequence). V was clipped by 6 bases and J by 5 bases; unmatched bases: 11.

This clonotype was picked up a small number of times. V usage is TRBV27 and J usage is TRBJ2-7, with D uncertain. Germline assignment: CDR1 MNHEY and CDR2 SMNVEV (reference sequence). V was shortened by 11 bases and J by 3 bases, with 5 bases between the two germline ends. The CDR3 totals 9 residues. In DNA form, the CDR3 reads TGTGCCGGCTTCTACGAGCAGTACGTC. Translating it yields CAGFYEQYV.

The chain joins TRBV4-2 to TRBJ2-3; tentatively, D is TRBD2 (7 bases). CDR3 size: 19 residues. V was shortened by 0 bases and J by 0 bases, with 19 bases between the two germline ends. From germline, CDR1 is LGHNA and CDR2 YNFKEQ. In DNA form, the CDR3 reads TGTGCCAGCAGCCAAGATCATAGGGCGGGGGCGACTAGCACAGATACGCAGTATTTT. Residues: CASSQDHRAGATSTDTQYF.

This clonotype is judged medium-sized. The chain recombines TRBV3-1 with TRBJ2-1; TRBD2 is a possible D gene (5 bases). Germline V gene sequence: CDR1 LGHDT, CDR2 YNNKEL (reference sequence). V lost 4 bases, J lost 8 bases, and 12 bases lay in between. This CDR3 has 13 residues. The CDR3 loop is CASSRRGLDEQFF. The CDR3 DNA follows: TGTGCCAGCAGCCGACGAGGGCTGGATGAGCAGTTCTTC.

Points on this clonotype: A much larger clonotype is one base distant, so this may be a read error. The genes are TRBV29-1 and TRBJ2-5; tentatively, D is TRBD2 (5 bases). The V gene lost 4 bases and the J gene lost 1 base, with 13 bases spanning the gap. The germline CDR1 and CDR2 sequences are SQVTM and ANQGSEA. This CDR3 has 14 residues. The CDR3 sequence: CSVAVGSFQETQYF. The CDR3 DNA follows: TGCAGCGTTGCTGTGGGGAGTTTCCAAGAGACCCAGTACTTC. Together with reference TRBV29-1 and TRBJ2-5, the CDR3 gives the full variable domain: SAVISQKPSRDICQRGTSLTIQCQVDSQVTMMFWYRQQPGQSLTLIATANQGSEATYESGFVIDKFPISRPNLTFSTLTVSNMSPEDSSIYLCSVAVGSFQETQYFGPGTRLLVL.

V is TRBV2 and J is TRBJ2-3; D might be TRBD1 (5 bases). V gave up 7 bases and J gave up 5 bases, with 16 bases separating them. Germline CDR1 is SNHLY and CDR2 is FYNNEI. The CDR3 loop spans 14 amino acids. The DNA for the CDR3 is TGTGCCAGCACAAAGGGGATCGGAGAAGATACGCAGTATTTT. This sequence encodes CASTKGIGEDTQYF.

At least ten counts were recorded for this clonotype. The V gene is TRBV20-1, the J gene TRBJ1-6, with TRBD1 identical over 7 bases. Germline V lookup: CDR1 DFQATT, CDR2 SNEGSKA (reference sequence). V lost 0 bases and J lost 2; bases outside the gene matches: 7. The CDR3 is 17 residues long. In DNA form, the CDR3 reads TGCAGTGCTAGAGAGGGGACAGTGGAGACCTATAATTCACCCCTCCACTTT. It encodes CSAREGTVETYNSPLHF.